These 30 T cell receptor beta chains share one sample of origin, sequenced in a study of beta chain features in type 1 diabetes. Since all of the isolated RNA was reverse transcribed, expressed TCRB transcripts were what got sequenced. The data were produced by immunoSEQ multiplex PCR, yet TCRdb's version contains in-frame clones alone and is incomplete. The sample records 250,000 to 300,000 clones, around 22% being singletons. Study-level results: Type 1 diabetes patients had moderately but significantly shorter TCRB CDR3s in all four CD4+ subsets.

These receptors are not linked to any known antigen. Sequencing was performed on naive CD4+ T cells from blood. These receptors all come from a woman aged 25 to 45 with type 1 diabetes.

This clone appeared a few times. The chain carries TRBV7-9 and TRBJ2-4; TRBD1 matches at 12 bases. The CDR3 covers 18 residues. The V segment lost 4 bases and the J segment 3 bases; nucleotides outside the gene matches: 10. Germline V gives CDR1 SEHNR, CDR2 FQNEAQ (reference sequence). The CDR3: CASSSGTGGAGGKNIQYF. CDR3 in DNA: TGTGCCAGCAGCTCCGGGACAGGGGGCGCGGGTGGCAAAAACATTCAGTACTTC.

This CDR3 reads CASSYSAQSYEQYF. CDR3 DNA sequence: TGTGCCAGCAGTTACTCGGCTCAATCCTACGAGCAGTACTTC. The chain is built from TRBV6-5 and TRBJ2-7, with D hard to call. CDR3 length: 14 amino acids. Germline CDR1 and CDR2: MNHEY and SVGAGI. V was pared by 0 bases and J by 1 base, with 7 bases between.

The chain recombines TRBV27 with TRBJ1-1; D remains ambiguous. Germline-derived CDR1 and CDR2 are MNHEY and SMNVEV (reference sequence). This CDR3 comprises 13 residues. V lost 4 bases and J 1 base, leaving 7 bases between the germline ends. CDR3 in amino acids: CASSWRGNTEAFF. Written as DNA, the CDR3 is TGTGCCAGCAGTTGGCGGGGGAACACTGAAGCTTTCTTT.

The gene calls are TRBV18 and TRBJ2-3, with 9 bases identical to TRBD1. V shed 2 bases, J shed 1 base, and the junction held 7 bases outside the gene matches. The CDR3 contains 17 residues. Per the germline V gene, CDR1 is KGHSH and CDR2 is LQKENI. The CDR3 sequence: CASSPMGQGEGTDTQYF. CDR3 in DNA: TGTGCCAGCTCACCAATGGGACAGGGAGAGGGCACAGATACGCAGTATTTT.

A few counts support this clone. The V gene is TRBV25-1, the J gene TRBJ1-5; tentatively, D is TRBD1 (5 bases). V lost 4 bases and J 6 bases, leaving 19 bases between the germline ends. From germline, CDR1 is MGHDK and CDR2 SYGVNS. The length of the CDR3 is 16 residues. This CDR3 reads CASSGLKGPLGQPQHF. The CDR3, as DNA: TGTGCCAGCAGTGGGCTGAAGGGGCCGCTGGGTCAGCCCCAGCATTTT.

The CDR3 region is CASSRGSGIYEQYF. CDR3 in DNA: TGTGCCAGCAGTCGCGGTAGCGGGATCTACGAGCAGTACTTC. The chain has TRBV6-5 and TRBJ2-7; TRBD2 matches at 8 bases. The length of the CDR3 is 14 residues. Trimming at V came to 5 bases and at J to 3 bases, leaving 6 bases not matched to a gene. From germline, CDR1 is MNHEY and CDR2 SVGAGI.

The V and J genes are TRBV7-3 and TRBJ2-2, with D perhaps TRBD2 (6 bases). The V gene lost 0 bases and the J gene lost 4 bases, with 9 bases spanning the gap. The CDR3 loop spans 15 amino acids. In germline, CDR1 is SGHTA, CDR2 FQGTGA. The CDR3 here is CASSLTAGPTGELFF. CDR3 DNA: TGTGCCAGCAGCTTAACGGCGGGGCCCACCGGGGAGCTGTTTTTT.

This clone was counted a few times. The J gene is TRBJ1-2, the V gene TRBV30; D ambiguous. Trimming removed 3 bases from V and 8 bases from J, with 16 bases in between. Looked up from germline, CDR1 is GTSNPN and CDR2 is SVGIG (reference sequence). The length of the CDR3 is 13 residues. The CDR3 region is CAWSKWSTRGYTF. The CDR3 coding sequence is TGTGCCTGGAGCAAATGGAGTACTAGGGGCTACACCTTC.

CDR3 coding DNA: TGTGCCAGCAGCCACGCGGGAGTCTCCTACGAGCAGTACTTC. Encoded protein: CASSHAGVSYEQYF. The rearrangement joins TRBV4-2 to TRBJ2-7; 7 bases align to TRBD2. This CDR3 is built from 14 residues. Germline CDR1 LGHNA, CDR2 YNFKEQ. The V gene end was trimmed by 3 bases and the J gene end by 0 bases; junction bases not matched to a gene: 2.

This sequence joins TRBV25-1 and TRBJ2-1; 14 nucleotides agree with TRBD2. The CDR3 totals 15 residues. V shed 4 bases, J shed 10 bases, and the junction held 6 bases outside the gene matches. Germline loops: CDR1 MGHDK, CDR2 SYGVNS. The CDR3 reads CASSGAGLAGVEQFF. CDR3 coding DNA: TGTGCCAGCAGTGGAGCGGGACTAGCGGGAGTCGAGCAGTTCTTC.

This clone was seen a handful of times. CDR3 sequence: CASSYGLAGATDTQYF. CDR3 nucleotide sequence: TGTGCCAGCAGCTACGGACTAGCGGGTGCCACAGATACGCAGTATTTT. The V gene is TRBV7-3, the J gene TRBJ2-3; 11 positions agree with TRBD2. J lost 2 bases, V lost 4 bases, and 5 bases had no gene match. This CDR3 is built from 16 residues. Germline loops: CDR1 SGHTA, CDR2 FQGTGA.

This clone has more than one count but fewer than ten. The rearrangement uses TRBV29-1 and TRBJ2-7; 9 nucleotides align to TRBD2. This CDR3 contains 14 residues. The V segment lost 5 bases and the J segment 7 bases; nucleotides outside the gene matches: 12. The germline V gene has CDR1 SQVTM and CDR2 ANQGSEA. The DNA of the CDR3 is TGCAGCGTTATGCAATTTAGCGGGAGCCATGAGCAGTACTTC. It encodes CSVMQFSGSHEQYF.

The gene calls are TRBV28 and TRBJ2-3; TRBD1 is a possible D gene (6 bases). V shed 9 bases and J shed 1 base, with 17 bases lying between them. The CDR3 has 15 residues. Germline V gives CDR1 MDHEN, CDR2 SYDVKM. CDR3 loop: CASGLQGHGTDTQYF. The DNA of the CDR3 is TGTGCCAGTGGCCTGCAGGGGCACGGCACAGATACGCAGTATTTT.

This rearrangement joins TRBV7-9 to TRBJ2-7; weak D call: TRBD2 (6 bases). CDR1 is SEHNR and CDR2 is FQNEAQ in the germline V gene (reference sequence). With 1 base removed from V and 3 bases from J, the gap between germline ends came to 16 bases. This CDR3 region has 16 residues. The CDR3, as DNA: TGTGCCAGCAGCTTAGGGTATGGGGGGTCCAACTACGAGCAGTACTTC. It specifies CASSLGYGGSNYEQYF. The variable domain in full, completed from reference TRBV7-9 and TRBJ2-7, reads DTGVSQNPRHKITKRGQNVTFRCDPISEHNRLYWYRQTLGQGPEFLTYFQNEAQLEKSRLLSDRFSAERPKGSFSTLEIQRTEQGDSAMYLCASSLGYGGSNYEQYFGPGTRLTVT.

The chain joins TRBV6-5 to TRBJ1-1, with 7 positions matching TRBD1. Trimming cost V 5 bases and J 1 base; bases outside gene matches: 1. Germline V gene data show CDR1 as MNHEY and CDR2 as SVGAGI. The CDR3 is 13 residues long. CDR3: CASSTGENTEAFF. The CDR3 coding sequence is TGTGCCAGCAGTACAGGGGAGAACACTGAAGCTTTCTTT.

Points on this clone: The same CDR3 arises from other DNA sequences in this sample as well. This sequence joins TRBV11-3 and TRBJ2-7; 10 bases align to TRBD1. From germline, CDR1 is SGHNT and CDR2 YENEEA. The V gene end was trimmed by 5 bases and the J gene end by 3 bases; junction bases not matched to a gene: 1. The length of the CDR3 is 13 residues. The CDR3 region has the DNA TGTGCCAGCAGCCGGGACAGGGGCTACGAGCAGTACTTC. Its protein product is CASSRDRGYEQYF.

The genes are TRBV10-3 and TRBJ2-6; 7 bases match TRBD1. The CDR3 runs to 17 residues. Germline assignment: CDR1 ENHRY and CDR2 SYGVKD. Trimming removed 11 bases from V and 0 bases from J; junction bases left unmatched: 13. In nucleotides, the CDR3 is TGTGCCTTGAAGCCCGGGACAGACCACTCTGGGGCCAACGTCCTGACTTTC. Its translation: CALKPGTDHSGANVLTF.

This clone was recorded a few times. The chain has TRBV4-1 and TRBJ2-1, with D perhaps matching TRBD2 (6 bases). The CDR3 runs to 17 residues. V lost 2 bases to trimming and J lost 9 bases, with 23 bases between them. The germline CDR1 and CDR2 sequences are MGHRA and YSYEKL. CDR3 sequence: CASSQSVVGRDSGEQFF. In nucleotides, the CDR3 is TGCGCCAGCAGCCAAAGTGTCGTCGGGCGGGATAGTGGTGAGCAGTTCTTC.

The chain employs TRBV10-3 and TRBJ2-5; 10 bases align to TRBD1. The trim removed 2 bases at V and 4 bases at J, leaving 4 bases unmatched. The germline CDR1 and CDR2 sequences are ENHRY and SYGVKD. The CDR3 spans 15 residues. The CDR3 loop reads CAISEGTGAGETQYF. The DNA of the CDR3 is TGTGCCATCAGTGAGGGGACAGGGGCGGGAGAGACCCAGTACTTC.

This clone was counted between two and nine times. The V and J genes are TRBV30 and TRBJ2-7; tentatively, D is TRBD1 (6 bases). The CDR3 runs 11 residues. Deletions cut 8 bases from V and 2 bases from J, with 10 bases between. Germline CDR1 GTSNPN, CDR2 SVGIG (reference sequence). The CDR3 sequence: CAAGQTYEQYF. CDR3 DNA sequence: TGTGCCGCTGGACAGACCTACGAGCAGTACTTC. The variable domain in full, completed from reference TRBV30 and TRBJ2-7, reads SQTIHQWPATLVQPVGSPLSLECTVEGTSNPNLYWYRQAAGRGLQLLFYSVGIGQISSEVPQNLSASRPQDRQFILSSKKLLLSDSGFYLCAAGQTYEQYFGPGTRLTVT.

The J gene is TRBJ2-1, the V gene TRBV11-2; 9 nucleotides align to TRBD2. Germline-derived CDR1 and CDR2 are SGHAT and FQNNGV. V trimming: 5 bases; J trimming: 8 bases; junction bases outside the gene matches: 13. The CDR3 length is 16 residues. The CDR3 DNA is TGTGCCAGCAGCACCCGACTAGCGGAACCCACATATGAGCAGTTCTTC. Protein product: CASSTRLAEPTYEQFF. The full variable domain, with the rest looked up from reference TRBV11-2 and TRBJ2-1, is EAGVAQSPRYKIIEKRQSVAFWCNPISGHATLYWYQQILGQGPKLLIQFQNNGVVDDSQLPKDRFSAERLKGVDSTLKIQPAKLEDSAVYLCASSTRLAEPTYEQFFGPGTRLTVL.

This clone was counted only a few times. The gene calls are TRBV5-4 and TRBJ2-3; D uncertain. Deletions cut 0 bases from V and 4 bases from J, with 6 bases between. The CDR3 spans 13 residues. Per the germline V gene, CDR1 is SGHNT and CDR2 is YYREEE (reference sequence). For the CDR3, the DNA is TGTGCCAGCAGCTTGGGATCGGCAGATACGCAGTATTTT. It is translated as CASSLGSADTQYF.

This clone showed up just a few times. This specimen includes other DNA sequences encoding the same CDR3. The CDR3 is CASSSGLAAYEQYF. The CDR3 nucleotides read TGTGCCAGCTCATCGGGACTAGCGGCCTACGAGCAGTACTTC. V usage is TRBV18 and J usage is TRBJ2-7; 11 bases line up with TRBD2. J lost 2 bases, V lost 5 bases, and 2 bases had no gene match. This CDR3 is built from 14 residues. Germline CDR1 KGHSH, CDR2 LQKENI.

This clone turned up a few times. The gene calls are TRBV21-1 and TRBJ1-5; TRBD1, the table's D call, was not compared with the DNA. TRBV21-1 is recorded as a pseudogene. The CDR3 loop spans 15 amino acids. The CDR3, as DNA: TGTGCCAGCAGCAGTCGGGACAGGGGAAATCAGCCCCAGCATTTT. This sequence encodes CASSSRDRGNQPQHF.

In its sample, this clone was seen once. V usage is TRBV6-6 and J usage is TRBJ2-1, with 10 bases identical to TRBD1. CDR1 is MNHNY and CDR2 is SVGAGI in the germline V gene (reference sequence). The CDR3 is 15 amino acids. V lost 5 bases and J lost 3; bases outside the gene matches: 4. The DNA of the CDR3 is TGTGCCAGCAGTAATCGGGACAGGGGCTACAATGAGCAGTTCTTC. Protein sequence: CASSNRDRGYNEQFF.

This clone has just a few counts. The chain has TRBV30 and TRBJ1-5; D perhaps matches TRBD1 (5 bases). From germline, CDR1 is GTSNPN and CDR2 SVGIG (reference sequence). The length of the CDR3 is 13 residues. Trimming cost V 5 bases and J 2 bases, with 10 bases left between them. This CDR3 is CAWAQGGNQPQHF. The CDR3 DNA reads TGTGCCTGGGCCCAGGGCGGCAATCAGCCCCAGCATTTT.

The chain is built from TRBV6-5 and TRBJ2-5, with D possibly matching TRBD1 (6 bases). The J call is in doubt because the DNA end fits TRBJ2-7 better. This CDR3 spans 14 amino acids. CDR1 is MNHEY and CDR2 is SVGAGI in the germline V gene. The CDR3 DNA follows: TGTGCCAGCAGTTACGGACAGCGATCCTACGAGCAGTACTTC. Amino acid sequence: CASSYGQRSYEQYF.

This clone was picked up a small number of times. The rearrangement joins TRBV6-1 to TRBJ2-1, with D tentatively TRBD2 (6 bases). Looked up from germline, CDR1 is MNHNS and CDR2 is SASEGT. V gave up 2 bases and J gave up 0 bases, with 11 bases separating them. CDR3 length: 16 residues. In DNA form, the CDR3 reads TGTGCCAGCAGTGAATTTGGGCGGGACTCCTACAATGAGCAGTTCTTC. The encoded protein is CASSEFGRDSYNEQFF.

There are a few counts of this clone. The V and J genes are TRBV30 and TRBJ2-6; 9 bases align to TRBD1. J gave up 1 base and V 7 bases, and 5 bases lay outside the gene matches. Germline loops: CDR1 GTSNPN, CDR2 SVGIG (reference sequence). This CDR3 is built from 15 residues. CDR3 loop: CASRDRESGANVLTF. In nucleotides, the CDR3 is TGTGCCTCCCGGGACAGGGAATCTGGGGCCAACGTCCTGACTTTC.

This chain uses TRBV7-3 with TRBJ2-3; D unresolved. Germline CDR1 reads SGHTA; CDR2 reads FQGTGA. V lost 2 bases and J lost 4, with 7 bases in between. The CDR3 is 13 residues long. In DNA, the CDR3 is TGTGCCAGCAGCTTAGCAGACTCAGATACGCAGTATTTT. Residues: CASSLADSDTQYF.